The sequence of this T cell receptor beta chain was determined in a study of T-cell memory formation after mild COVID-19. Study-wide results and caveats: Shrinking CD4+ clones resided mostly in CM and EM, and CD8+ ones in EMRA.

About this clonotype: Its specificity is unknown.

Sample barcodes and UMIs were carried by the TCR alpha and TCR beta cDNA libraries that 5'RACE generated with constant-segment primers. TCRdb re-called the 5' RACE reads with MiXCR, one entry per CDR3 protein. The sample shows a few hundred thousand distinct CDR3 sequences, around 24% of them seen only once. The CDR3 has 15 amino acids. The V and J ends lost 0 bases and 7 bases, in that order; junction bases with no gene match: 6. CDR1 LGHDT and CDR2 YNNKEL come from the germline V gene (reference sequence). This sequence originates from an adult woman who had mild COVID-19 (a few samples of this study predate the infection). Cell type and time point are not known. This chain joins TRBV3-1 and TRBJ1-1, with 9 bases fitting TRBD1. Sequenced material: PBMCs or a T cell subset sorted from them (not recorded which). The CDR3 loop is CASSQDHVTGGEAFF. DNA of the CDR3: TGTGCCAGCAGCCAAGATCATGTGACAGGGGGTGAAGCTTTCTTT.